This TCR beta chain was recorded in a study of cytomegalovirus exposure and HLA in healthy donors. Findings of the study overall: TCR beta chains numbering more than 150 were designated cytomegalovirus-associated.

This clone has more than one count but fewer than ten. Its target is unknown. The PCR used 60 Vbeta and 13 Jbeta primers. The protocol was immunoSEQ multiplex PCR, while the TCRdb copy is restricted to in-frame clones and leaves out a portion. This sample has 150,000 to 180,000 clones, with around 74% found just once. The CDR3 loop spans 15 amino acids. Germline V gives CDR1 SGHVS, CDR2 FQNEAQ. V was trimmed by 5 bases and J by 0 bases, leaving 11 bases between them. The sequenced sample consisted of PBMCs. The TCR was taken from a man between 18 and 29 years old in good health and CMV-seronegative. The V gene is TRBV7-8, the J gene TRBJ1-5, with D maybe TRBD1 (6 bases). CDR3 amino acids: CASSQAGVSNQPQHF. CDR3 DNA: TGTGCCAGCAGCCAAGCAGGGGTTAGCAATCAGCCCCAGCATTTT.